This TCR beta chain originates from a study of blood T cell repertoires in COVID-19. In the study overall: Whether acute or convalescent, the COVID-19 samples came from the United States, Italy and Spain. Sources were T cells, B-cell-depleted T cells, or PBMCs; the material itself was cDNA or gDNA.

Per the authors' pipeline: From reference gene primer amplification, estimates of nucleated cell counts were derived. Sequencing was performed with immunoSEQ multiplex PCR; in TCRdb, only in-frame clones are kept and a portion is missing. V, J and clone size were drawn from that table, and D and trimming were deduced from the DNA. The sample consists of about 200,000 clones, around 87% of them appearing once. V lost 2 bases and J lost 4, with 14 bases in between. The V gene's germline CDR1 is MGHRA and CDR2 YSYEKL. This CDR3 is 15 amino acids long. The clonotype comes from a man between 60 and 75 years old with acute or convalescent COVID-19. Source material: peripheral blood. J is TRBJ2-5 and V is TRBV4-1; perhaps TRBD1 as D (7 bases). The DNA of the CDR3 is TGCGCCAGCAGCCAATGGGGGCAGGGGGGAGAGACCCAGTACTTC. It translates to CASSQWGQGGETQYF.